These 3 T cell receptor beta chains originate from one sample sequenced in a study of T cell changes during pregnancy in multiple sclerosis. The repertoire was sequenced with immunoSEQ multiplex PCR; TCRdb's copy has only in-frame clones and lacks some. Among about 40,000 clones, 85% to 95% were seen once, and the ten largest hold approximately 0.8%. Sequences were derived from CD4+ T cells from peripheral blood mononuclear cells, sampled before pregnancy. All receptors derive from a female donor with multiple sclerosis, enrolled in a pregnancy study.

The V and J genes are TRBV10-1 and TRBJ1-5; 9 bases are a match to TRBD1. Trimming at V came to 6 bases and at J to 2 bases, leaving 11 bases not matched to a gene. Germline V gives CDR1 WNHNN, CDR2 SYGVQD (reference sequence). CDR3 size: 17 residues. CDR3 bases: TGCGCCAGCAGGAAGACAGGGGGGGCTGGTGGCAATCAGCCCCAGCATTTT. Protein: CASRKTGGAGGNQPQHF.

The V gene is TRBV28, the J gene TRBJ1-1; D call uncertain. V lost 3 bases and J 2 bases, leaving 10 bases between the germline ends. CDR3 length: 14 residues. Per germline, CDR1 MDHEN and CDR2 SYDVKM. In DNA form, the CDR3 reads TGTGCCAGCAGTTTTACCACAGCCAACACTGAAGCTTTCTTT. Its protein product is CASSFTTANTEAFF.

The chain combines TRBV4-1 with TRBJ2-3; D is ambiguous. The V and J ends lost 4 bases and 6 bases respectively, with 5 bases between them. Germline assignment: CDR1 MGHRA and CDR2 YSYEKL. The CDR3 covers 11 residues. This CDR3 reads CASSLLDTQYF. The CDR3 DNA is TGCGCCAGCAGCCTATTGGATACGCAGTATTTT.